The 2 T cell receptor beta chains reported below all come from one sample, sequenced in a study of blood T cell repertoires in COVID-19. Using immunoSEQ multiplex PCR, the repertoire was profiled, and TCRdb retains in-frame clones only, with some absent. Seen here are hundreds of thousands of clones, around 88% observed once, and the top ten hold more than 1.2%. Sequencing was carried out using peripheral blood. These receptors originate from a man older than 75 with acute or convalescent COVID-19.

V gene TRBV2 combines with J gene TRBJ2-7, with D perhaps matching TRBD2 (5 bases). Germline V CDR1 and CDR2: SNHLY, FYNNEI. The CDR3 length is 14 residues. Deletions cut 7 bases from V and 2 bases from J, with 15 bases between. The CDR3 DNA sequence: TGTGCCAGCAAGGAGGAGAGAAGGGCCTACGAGCAGTACTTC. Its translation is CASKEERRAYEQYF.

V gene TRBV5-1 combines with J gene TRBJ1-5; 7 positions agree with TRBD1. CDR1 is SGHRS, CDR2 YFSETQ, per germline. There are 14 residues in the CDR3. After removal of 5 bases from V and 2 bases from J, the junction contained 4 bases not matched to a gene. This CDR3 reads CASRVGTGNQPQHF. In DNA form, the CDR3 reads TGCGCCAGCAGGGTCGGGACAGGCAATCAGCCCCAGCATTTT.